Presented here are 32 T cell receptor beta chains from one specimen sequenced in a study of blood T cell repertoires in COVID-19. Profiled with immunoSEQ multiplex PCR; TCRdb holds only in-frame clones, not every one. The sample has around 100,000 clones, roughly 86% seen once. The sample was peripheral blood. The receptor source for this set is a human donor in a cohort sampled during active COVID-19.

The rearrangement joins TRBV11-2 to TRBJ2-2, with D perhaps matching TRBD1 (6 bases). Between the trimmed V and J ends, which lost 1 base and 5 bases, there was a span of 17 bases. The length of the CDR3 is 17 residues. Germline lookup yields CDR1 SGHAT and CDR2 FQNNGV. CDR3 nucleotide sequence: TGTGCCAGCAGCTTAGGGTCCGGCTCAGGGGTTACCGGGGAGCTGTTTTTT. Its protein product is CASSLGSGSGVTGELFF.

The table lists this clone with a count of one. The CDR3 DNA reads TGTGCCAGCAGCGTCCAGGGTATTGGCACAGATACGCAGTATTTT. Its protein is CASSVQGIGTDTQYF. J is TRBJ2-3 and V is TRBV7-2; tentative D call: TRBD1 (5 bases). Trimming took off 5 bases at V and 1 base at J, with 13 bases between the two ends. CDR1 and CDR2 (germline): SGHTA, FQGNSA. The CDR3 spans 15 residues.

The rearrangement uses TRBV4-2 and TRBJ2-7; 9 positions agree with TRBD2. Germline trimming cut 0 bases from V and 7 bases from J; bases unmatched to any gene: 10. The CDR3 has 16 residues. Germline assignment: CDR1 LGHNA and CDR2 YNFKEQ. CDR3 residues: CASSQDGTSRRGEQYF. In nucleotides, the CDR3 is TGTGCCAGCAGCCAAGATGGGACTAGCAGGAGGGGGGAGCAGTACTTC.

The rearrangement joins TRBV19 to TRBJ2-3; possible D gene TRBD1, 5 bases. Trimming took off 7 bases at V and 7 bases at J, with 15 bases between the two ends. The CDR3 consists of 13 residues. Per germline, CDR1 LNHDA and CDR2 SQIVND (reference sequence). CDR3 sequence (DNA): TGTGCCAGTAACCAGGGTAGGGCATATACGCAGTATTTT. This encodes CASNQGRAYTQYF.

The genes are TRBV12-3 or TRBV12-4 and TRBJ2-5, with no clear D. The CDR3 extends over 13 amino acids. Trimming left V 3 bases short and J 2 bases short, with 7 bases between. The chain's CDR3 is CASSLNRQETQYF. CDR3 bases: TGTGCCAGCAGTTTGAACAGACAAGAGACCCAGTACTTC.

This clone was found once. V and J are TRBV27 and TRBJ1-2, with 12 bases fitting TRBD1. Germline assignment: CDR1 MNHEY and CDR2 SMNVEV (reference sequence). The CDR3 spans 13 residues. The V and J ends lost 5 bases and 8 bases, in that order; junction bases with no gene match: 3. CDR3 amino acids: CASSGTGGRGYTF. The CDR3 nucleotides are TGTGCCAGCAGTGGGACAGGGGGCCGGGGCTACACCTTC.

The chain employs TRBV4-1 and TRBJ2-7, with D possibly being TRBD1 (6 bases). Germline CDR1 MGHRA, CDR2 YSYEKL. Trimming shortened V by 3 bases and J by 3 bases, and 15 bases separated the two germline ends. The CDR3 consists of 15 residues. This CDR3 is CASSQGAGSLYEQYF. DNA of the CDR3: TGCGCCAGCAGCCAGGGGGCCGGGTCCCTCTACGAGCAGTACTTC.

The rearrangement joins TRBV28 to TRBJ2-7; 8 bases align to TRBD2. The V gene's germline CDR1 is MDHEN and CDR2 SYDVKM. The CDR3 length is 13 residues. With 6 bases clipped from V and 1 base from J, the junction kept 2 bases outside the gene matches. CDR3 region: CASRGTRSYEQYF. In nucleotides, the CDR3 is TGTGCCAGCAGAGGGACTAGGTCCTACGAGCAGTACTTC.

The chain combines TRBV7-3 with TRBJ2-7; D may be TRBD2 (6 bases). The CDR3 extends over 13 amino acids. Trimming pared 5 bases from V and 3 bases from J, leaving 11 bases between. The germline CDR1 and CDR2 sequences are SGHTA and FQGTGA. The CDR3 here is CASSAGPNYEQYF. In nucleotides, the CDR3 is TGTGCCAGCAGCGCGGGGCCCAACTACGAGCAGTACTTC.

The rearrangement joins TRBV11-2 to TRBJ2-2, with D unresolved. CDR1 is SGHAT, CDR2 FQNNGV, per germline. V lost 2 bases and J lost 1, with 8 bases in between. This CDR3 is 15 amino acids long. CDR3 loop: CASSLQLGNTGELFF. DNA for the CDR3: TGTGCCAGCAGCTTACAGCTAGGGAACACCGGGGAGCTGTTTTTT. Looking up the rest from reference TRBV11-2 and TRBJ2-2 gives the full variable domain: EAGVAQSPRYKIIEKRQSVAFWCNPISGHATLYWYQQILGQGPKLLIQFQNNGVVDDSQLPKDRFSAERLKGVDSTLKIQPAKLEDSAVYLCASSLQLGNTGELFFGEGSRLTVL.

This rearrangement joins TRBV7-2 to TRBJ1-2, with 10 bases aligning to TRBD1. Germline lookup yields CDR1 SGHTA and CDR2 FQGNSA. The CDR3 runs 17 residues. V trimming: 7 bases; J trimming: 3 bases; junction bases outside the gene matches: 14. The CDR3 region is CASKTRQGAPFYYGYTF. CDR3 in DNA: TGTGCCAGCAAAACCCGACAGGGGGCTCCCTTCTACTATGGCTACACCTTC. Variable domain in full (rest from reference TRBV7-2 and TRBJ1-2): GAGVSQSPSNKVTEKGKDVELRCDPISGHTALYWYRQSLGQGLEFLIYFQGNSAPDKSGLPSDRFSAERTGGSVSTLTIQRTQQEDSAVYLCASKTRQGAPFYYGYTFGSGTRLTVV.

The rearrangement joins TRBV7-2 to TRBJ2-3; 11 bases map to TRBD2. This CDR3 contains 17 residues. V lost 4 bases, J lost 0 bases, and 6 bases stayed unmatched. Per the germline V gene, CDR1 is SGHTA and CDR2 is FQGNSA. The DNA of the CDR3 is TGTGCCAGCAGCTACTTACGACTAGCGGGAAGCACAGATACGCAGTATTTT. Its translation: CASSYLRLAGSTDTQYF.

This chain uses TRBV7-9 with TRBJ1-2; the D gene is possibly TRBD1 (5 bases). This CDR3 has 14 amino acids. Germline V gene sequence: CDR1 SEHNR, CDR2 FQNEAQ (reference sequence). Deletions cut 8 bases from V and 0 bases from J, with 13 bases between. DNA of the CDR3: TGTGCCAGCCCCAGGGAGGGGACTAACTATGGCTACACCTTC. Its protein product is CASPREGTNYGYTF.

This sequence joins TRBV6-5 and TRBJ1-1, with D maybe TRBD1 (6 bases). Germline CDR1 is MNHEY and CDR2 is SVGAGI. The ends were cut back, 6 bases at V and 1 base at J, with 12 bases in the middle. This CDR3 has 14 amino acids. CDR3 bases: TGTGCCAGCAGCAGGGACACCACGAACACTGAAGCTTTCTTT. It yields the protein CASSRDTTNTEAFF.

V usage is TRBV29-1 and J usage is TRBJ2-7; D might be TRBD2 (5 bases). Trimming pared 4 bases from V and 1 base from J, leaving 17 bases between. Germline V CDR1 and CDR2: SQVTM, ANQGSEA. CDR3 length: 15 residues. In nucleotides, the CDR3 is TGCAGCGTTGTGGATACGGACTTACTATCCTACGAGCAGTACTTC. Protein: CSVVDTDLLSYEQYF.

This clone was counted a few times. The chain has TRBV25-1 and TRBJ1-6; D gene ambiguous. Germline loops: CDR1 MGHDK, CDR2 SYGVNS. V lost 2 bases, J lost 7 bases, and 9 bases lay in between. This CDR3 has 14 amino acids. In DNA, the CDR3 is TGTGCCAGCAGTGAAGAAACAGAAAATTCACCCCTCCACTTT. Residues: CASSEETENSPLHF.

This clone came up a few times. The J gene is TRBJ1-2, the V gene TRBV29-1; D call uncertain. CDR3 size: 12 residues. Germline V CDR1 and CDR2: SQVTM, ANQGSEA. V gave up 3 bases and J gave up 6 bases, with 11 bases separating them. The CDR3 is CSVDVQMDGYTF. The CDR3 DNA reads TGCAGCGTTGATGTTCAGATGGATGGCTACACCTTC.

This chain joins TRBV6-2 or TRBV6-3 and TRBJ1-2; 9 bases match TRBD1. The CDR3 consists of 17 residues. V gave up 6 bases and J gave up 4 bases; unmatched junction bases: 15. Germline assignment: CDR1 MNHEY and CDR2 SVGEGT. The DNA for the CDR3 is TGTGCCAGCAGCCGACTCCCTGGACAGGGGCTTCGCTATGGCTACACCTTC. It translates to CASSRLPGQGLRYGYTF.

The V gene is TRBV5-1, the J gene TRBJ2-7; 8 nucleotides match TRBD1. This CDR3 contains 15 residues. Losses at the gene ends were 0 bases for V and 5 bases for J; bases not matched to a gene: 7. Germline V gene data show CDR1 as SGHRS and CDR2 as YFSETQ. Here the CDR3 DNA reads TGCGCCAGCAGCTTGGCCGGGACAGGAGTCCACGAGCAGTACTTC. Its translation: CASSLAGTGVHEQYF. Full variable domain (remainder filled in from reference TRBV5-1 and TRBJ2-7): KAGVTQTPRYLIKTRGQQVTLSCSPISGHRSVSWYQQTPGQGLQFLFEYFSETQRNKGNFPGRFSGRQFSNSRSEMNVSTLELGDSALYLCASSLAGTGVHEQYFGPGTRLTVT.

This clone has only one observation. The CDR3 protein is CASSYGGSTEAFF. The CDR3, as DNA: TGTGCCAGCAGTTATGGTGGTAGCACTGAAGCTTTCTTT. This chain joins TRBV6-5 and TRBJ1-1, with no clear D. Germline V CDR1 and CDR2: MNHEY, SVGAGI. Trimming stripped 3 bases from V and 4 bases from J, with 9 bases between. The CDR3 has 13 residues.

This clone was detected a few times. DNA of the CDR3: TGTGCCAGCAGCCATCAAAGGATCGGGGGGCTTGAAGCTTTCTTT. Translating gives CASSHQRIGGLEAFF. V usage is TRBV7-9 and J usage is TRBJ1-1; a possible D gene is TRBD1 (6 bases). Trimming pared 5 bases from V and 7 bases from J, leaving 20 bases between. The germline V gene has CDR1 SEHNR and CDR2 FQNEAQ (reference sequence). The CDR3 runs to 15 residues. Based on the CDR3 plus reference TRBV7-9 and TRBJ1-1, the full variable domain is DTGVSQNPRHKITKRGQNVTFRCDPISEHNRLYWYRQTLGQGPEFLTYFQNEAQLEKSRLLSDRFSAERPKGSFSTLEIQRTEQGDSAMYLCASSHQRIGGLEAFFGQGTRLTVV.

The rearrangement joins TRBV11-2 to TRBJ2-1, with D perhaps matching TRBD2 (6 bases). CDR3 length: 18 residues. V was pared by 9 bases and J by 0 bases, with 24 bases between. Germline V gene data show CDR1 as SGHAT and CDR2 as FQNNGV. CDR3 coding DNA: TGTGCCAGTACTGTTACCTTAGGCGGGGCTAGCTCCTACAATGAGCAGTTCTTC. It encodes CASTVTLGGASSYNEQFF.

On this clone itself: Other nucleotide sequences from this sample produce the same CDR3. V gene TRBV9 combines with J gene TRBJ2-1; 10 bases agree with TRBD2. CDR1 and CDR2 (germline): SGDLS, YYNGEE. There are 15 residues in the CDR3. V was clipped by 2 bases and J by 4 bases; unmatched bases: 3. The DNA of the CDR3 is TGTGCCAGCAGCGTTGGGACTAGCGCGTACAATGAGCAGTTCTTC. This codes for CASSVGTSAYNEQFF. The variable domain in full, completed from reference TRBV9 and TRBJ2-1, reads DSGVTQTPKHLITATGQRVTLRCSPRSGDLSVYWYQQSLDQGLQFLIQYYNGEERAKGNILERFSAQQFPDLHSELNLSSLELGDSALYFCASSVGTSAYNEQFFGPGTRLTVL.

The chain is built from TRBV4-3 and TRBJ2-1; D is perhaps TRBD1 (5 bases). The CDR3 covers 14 residues. V was pared by 2 bases and J by 9 bases, with 14 bases between. Germline-derived CDR1 and CDR2 are LGHNA and YSLEER. This chain's CDR3 is CASSQSTKGFEQFF. Here the CDR3 DNA reads TGCGCCAGCAGCCAAAGTACAAAGGGGTTTGAGCAGTTCTTC.

This clone was detected a few times. The chain has TRBV28 and TRBJ1-2; TRBD1 matches at 8 bases. The V gene's germline CDR1 is MDHEN and CDR2 SYDVKM. The J segment lost 7 bases and the V segment lost 1 base, leaving 5 bases of the junction unmatched. This CDR3 has 14 amino acids. CDR3 region: CASSLLGTGGGYTF. CDR3 bases: TGTGCCAGCAGTTTATTAGGGACAGGTGGTGGCTACACCTTC.

The chain couples TRBV5-1 to TRBJ1-3; D is unclear. The CDR3 has 15 amino acids. The V gene lost 4 bases and the J gene lost 4 bases, with 15 bases spanning the gap. The germline V gene encodes CDR1 SGHRS and CDR2 YFSETQ. CDR3 in amino acids: CASSTDKPLGNTIYF. Here the CDR3 DNA reads TGCGCCAGCAGCACCGACAAGCCTTTAGGAAACACCATATATTTT.

The rearrangement links TRBV7-2 to TRBJ1-1, with D tentatively TRBD1 (5 bases). Germline assignment: CDR1 SGHTA and CDR2 FQGNSA. This CDR3 region has 16 residues. With 2 bases removed from V and 0 bases from J, the gap between germline ends came to 13 bases. CDR3 nucleotide sequence: TGTGCCAGCAGCTTAAGCCAGGGTCTATTGAACACTGAAGCTTTCTTT. This gives the protein CASSLSQGLLNTEAFF.

The chain combines TRBV5-5 with TRBJ1-2; D ambiguous. This CDR3 contains 13 residues. The V gene's germline CDR1 is SGHKS and CDR2 YYEKEE (reference sequence). Trimming pared 2 bases from V and 3 bases from J, leaving 8 bases between. The CDR3 here is CASSLNGDYGYTF. The CDR3 nucleotides are TGTGCCAGCAGCTTAAACGGAGACTATGGCTACACCTTC.

This clone appeared a single time. The chain has TRBV5-1 and TRBJ2-7, with a tentative D call TRBD2 (6 bases). This CDR3 has 13 amino acids. Trimming pared 4 bases from V and 4 bases from J, leaving 12 bases between. Germline V CDR1 and CDR2: SGHRS, YFSETQ. Here the CDR3 reads CASSLGLGYEQYF. Written as DNA, the CDR3 is TGCGCCAGCAGCCTGGGACTGGGTTACGAGCAGTACTTC. The full variable domain, rest sourced from reference TRBV5-1 and TRBJ2-7, is KAGVTQTPRYLIKTRGQQVTLSCSPISGHRSVSWYQQTPGQGLQFLFEYFSETQRNKGNFPGRFSGRQFSNSRSEMNVSTLELGDSALYLCASSLGLGYEQYFGPGTRLTVT.

The rearrangement joins TRBV18 to TRBJ1-2; D possibly corresponds to TRBD1 (5 bases). CDR3 size: 13 residues. Germline-derived CDR1 and CDR2 are KGHSH and LQKENI. Trimming removed 2 bases at V and 5 bases at J, with 9 bases between. CDR3 region: CASSPGARYGYTF. The CDR3 nucleotides read TGTGCCAGCTCACCAGGGGCGAGGTATGGCTACACCTTC.

V is TRBV28 and J is TRBJ2-1; D is perhaps TRBD1 (5 bases). The germline V gene has CDR1 MDHEN and CDR2 SYDVKM. The CDR3 is 12 amino acids. Between the trimmed V and J ends, which lost 5 bases and 5 bases, there was a span of 7 bases. CDR3 in DNA: TGTGCCAGCAGTCCCAGGGACAATGAGCAGTTCTTC. This gives the protein CASSPRDNEQFF.

This clone appeared once. DNA of the CDR3: TGTGCCAGTAGGAGGAATATGAACACTGAAGCTTTCTTT. This gives the protein CASRRNMNTEAFF. The rearrangement joins TRBV19 to TRBJ1-1, with D unclear. The CDR3 covers 13 residues. Germline values: CDR1 LNHDA, CDR2 SQIVND (reference sequence). V dropped 6 bases and J dropped 0 bases, with 8 bases sitting between them.